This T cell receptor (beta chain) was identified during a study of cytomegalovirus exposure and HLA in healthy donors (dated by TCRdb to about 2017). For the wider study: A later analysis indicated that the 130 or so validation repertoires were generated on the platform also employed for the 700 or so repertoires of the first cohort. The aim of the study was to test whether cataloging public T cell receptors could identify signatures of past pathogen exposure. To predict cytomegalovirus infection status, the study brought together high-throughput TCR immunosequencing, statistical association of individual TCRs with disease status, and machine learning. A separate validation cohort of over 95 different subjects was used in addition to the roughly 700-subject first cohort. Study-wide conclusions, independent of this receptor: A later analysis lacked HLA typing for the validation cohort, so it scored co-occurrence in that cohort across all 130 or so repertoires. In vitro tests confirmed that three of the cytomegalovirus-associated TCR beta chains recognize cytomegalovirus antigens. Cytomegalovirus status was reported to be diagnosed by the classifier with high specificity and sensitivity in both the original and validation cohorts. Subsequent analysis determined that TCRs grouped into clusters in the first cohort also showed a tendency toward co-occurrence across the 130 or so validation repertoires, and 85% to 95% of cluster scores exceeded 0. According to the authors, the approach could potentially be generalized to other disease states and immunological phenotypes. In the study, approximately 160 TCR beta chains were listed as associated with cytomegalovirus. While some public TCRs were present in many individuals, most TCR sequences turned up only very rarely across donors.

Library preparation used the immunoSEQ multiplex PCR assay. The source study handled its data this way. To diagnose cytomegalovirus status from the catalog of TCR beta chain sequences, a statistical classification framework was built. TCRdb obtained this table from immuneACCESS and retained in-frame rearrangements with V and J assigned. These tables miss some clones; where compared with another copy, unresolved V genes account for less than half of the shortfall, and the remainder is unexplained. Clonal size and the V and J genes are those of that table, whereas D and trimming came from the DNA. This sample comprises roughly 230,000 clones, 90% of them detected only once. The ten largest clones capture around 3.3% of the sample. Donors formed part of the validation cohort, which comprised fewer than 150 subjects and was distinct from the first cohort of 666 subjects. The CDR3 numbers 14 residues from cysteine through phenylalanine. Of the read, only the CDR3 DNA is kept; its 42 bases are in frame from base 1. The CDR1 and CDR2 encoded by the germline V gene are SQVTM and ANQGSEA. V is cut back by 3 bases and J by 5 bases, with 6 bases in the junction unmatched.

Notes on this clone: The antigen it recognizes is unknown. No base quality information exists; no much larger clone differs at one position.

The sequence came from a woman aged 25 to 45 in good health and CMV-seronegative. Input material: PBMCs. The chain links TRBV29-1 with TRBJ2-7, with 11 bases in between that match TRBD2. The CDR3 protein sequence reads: CSVELAGGPDEQYF. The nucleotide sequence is TGCAGCGTTGAGTTAGCGGGAGGGCCCGACGAGCAGTACTTC.